This T cell receptor (beta chain) appears in the sequencing data of a study of blood T cell repertoires in COVID-19. Study-wide context: The United States, Italy and Spain supplied acute and convalescent COVID-19 samples. T cells, B-cell-depleted T cells, or PBMCs supplied cDNA or gDNA.

V was clipped by 5 bases and J by 7 bases; unmatched bases: 7. The germline gives CDR1 LNHDA, CDR2 SQIVND (reference sequence). The CDR3 is 15 residues long. This table comes from immunoSEQ multiplex PCR, and its TCRdb copy is limited to in-frame clones, with some not included. The repertoire includes under 200,000 clones, 85% to 90% of them detected once, and over 3.5% sits in the top ten. V and J are TRBV19 and TRBJ1-6, with TRBD1 matching 8 bases. Specimen: peripheral blood. This sequence was found in a man younger than 35 with active or convalescent COVID-19. The CDR3 is CASSVGQGFNSPLHF. DNA for the CDR3: TGTGCCAGTAGTGTTGGACAGGGATTCAATTCACCCCTCCACTTT.